These T cell receptor beta chains were read from a single sample in a study of circulating and synovial CD4+ cells in juvenile arthritis. Generated by immunoSEQ multiplex PCR, the TCRdb table keeps only in-frame clones and is missing some. The sample records more than 30,000 clones, about 94% being singletons. Sequenced sample: CD4+ T cells from blood. These receptors were collected from a human donor with juvenile idiopathic arthritis. CDR3s include the opening cysteine and the closing phenylalanine or tryptophan.

J | V | CDR3
TRBJ2-7 | TRBV6-5 | CASSQTQGYEQYF
TRBJ2-1 | TRBV5-8 | CASSAGQGYYNEQFF
TRBJ2-2 | TRBV2 | CASSDRGAPGELFF
TRBJ1-3 | TRBV6-6 | CASSHYSIGHGNTIYF
TRBJ2-1 | TRBV4-1 | CASSLLPTYASNEQFF
TRBJ1-2 | TRBV18 | CASSPDRAYGYTF
TRBJ2-2 | TRBV11-2 | CASSLSAPAGELFF
TRBJ2-7 | TRBV27 | CASRPSHRDYPYEQYF
TRBJ2-5 | TRBV5-1 | CASSAGTSGRAGAETQYF
TRBJ1-4 | TRBV6-5 | CASSQDREEKLFF
TRBJ2-3 | TRBV5-1 | CASSPMGLGVTDTQYF
TRBJ2-7 | TRBV7-8 | CASSKKSQGARYEQYF
TRBJ2-4 | TRBV28 | CASSFPGVAAKNIQYF
TRBJ2-2 | TRBV19 | CATPGTGNTGELFF
TRBJ2-3 | TRBV5-4 | CASSSGGQGPDTQYF